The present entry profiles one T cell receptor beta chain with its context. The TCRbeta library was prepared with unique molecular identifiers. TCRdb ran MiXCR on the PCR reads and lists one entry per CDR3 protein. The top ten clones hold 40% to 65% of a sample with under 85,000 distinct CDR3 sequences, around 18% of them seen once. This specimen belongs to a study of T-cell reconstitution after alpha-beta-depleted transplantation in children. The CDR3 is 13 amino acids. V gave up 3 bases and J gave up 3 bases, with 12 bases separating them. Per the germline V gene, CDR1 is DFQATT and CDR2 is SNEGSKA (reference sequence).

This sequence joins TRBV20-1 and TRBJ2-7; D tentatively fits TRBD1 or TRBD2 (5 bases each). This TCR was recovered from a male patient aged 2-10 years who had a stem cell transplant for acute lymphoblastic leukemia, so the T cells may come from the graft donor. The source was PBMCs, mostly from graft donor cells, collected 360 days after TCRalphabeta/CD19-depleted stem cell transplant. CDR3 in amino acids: CSASRDPIYEQYF. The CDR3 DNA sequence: TGCAGTGCTAGCCGGGACCCCATCTACGAGCAGTACTTC.